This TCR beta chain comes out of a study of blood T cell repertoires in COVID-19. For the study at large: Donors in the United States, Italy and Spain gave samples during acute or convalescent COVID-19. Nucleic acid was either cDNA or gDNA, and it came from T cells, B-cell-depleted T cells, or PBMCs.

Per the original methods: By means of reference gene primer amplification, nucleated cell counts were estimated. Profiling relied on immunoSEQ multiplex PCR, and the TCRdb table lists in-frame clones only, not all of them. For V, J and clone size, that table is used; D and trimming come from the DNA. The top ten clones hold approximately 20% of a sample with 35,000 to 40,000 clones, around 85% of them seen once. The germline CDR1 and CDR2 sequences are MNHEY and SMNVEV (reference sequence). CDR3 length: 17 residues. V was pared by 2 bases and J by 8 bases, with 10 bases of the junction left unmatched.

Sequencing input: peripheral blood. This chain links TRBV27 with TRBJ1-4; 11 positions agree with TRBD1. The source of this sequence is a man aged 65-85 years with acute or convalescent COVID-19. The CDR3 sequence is CASSLQRTGGPGEKLFF. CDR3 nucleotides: TGTGCCAGCAGTTTACAAAGGACAGGGGGCCCGGGCGAAAAACTGTTTTTT.